This T cell receptor beta chain was found in a study of Graves' ophthalmopathy and Graves' hyperthyroidism. Study-level findings and limits: Detected in blood as well were most expanded thyroid clonotypes with frequency above 0.001. Between ophthalmopathy and stable hyperthyroidism, a 13-signature model drew a separation with around 90% sensitivity and 81.08% specificity.

Other autoimmune diseases, uncontrolled infections, pregnancy or lactation ruled patients out of participation. Someone took the PBMCs out of 8.5 to 10 ml of fresh peripheral blood. Scientists amplified the TCR beta CDR3 regions from RNA transcripts. An initial RT-PCR round employing HTBI primers preceded a second-round multiplex PCR. TCRdb re-derived calls from the multiplex PCR reads in MiXCR, one entry per CDR3 protein. The sample lists under 800,000 distinct CDR3 sequences, about 20% occurring once. This clonotype was found many times. Its antigen is unknown. Sequencing input: peripheral blood. This clonotype originated in a woman between 18 and 29 years old with stable Graves' hyperthyroidism. Some clones in this sample may be carry-over from other donors' samples.

CDR3 protein: CASSLWGVQYEQYF. CDR3 in DNA: TGTGCCAGCAGTTTATGGGGAGTTCAGTACGAGCAGTACTTC. The chain employs TRBV28 and TRBJ2-7; a weak D match, TRBD2 (5 bases). Germline loops: CDR1 MDHEN, CDR2 SYDVKM. Trimming took 0 bases from V and 4 from J, leaving 10 bases between them. This CDR3 has 14 amino acids. Full variable domain (missing parts from reference TRBV28 and TRBJ2-7): DVKVTQSSRYLVKRTGEKVFLECVQDMDHENMFWYRQDPGLGLRLIYFSYDVKMKEKGDIPEGYSVSREKKERFSLILESASTNQTSMYLCASSLWGVQYEQYFGPGTRLTVT.